This is a list of T cell receptor beta chains from one sample in a study of regulatory T cells in long-lasting Graves disease. Each CDR3 protein gets one entry after TCRdb re-called the multiplex PCR reads with MiXCR. Among some 430,000 distinct CDR3 sequences listed, under 25% were seen once. The sample consisted of peripheral blood mononuclear cells (PBMCs), taken when the disease was refractory, from a patient treated with antithyroid drugs. These receptors were taken from a female donor with Graves disease. CDR3s include the opening cysteine and the closing phenylalanine or tryptophan. A D gene is named only where the DNA matches it firmly. A clone size is listed for some rows: how often the clone was seen (once, few, many), or a class if it is expanded.

clone_size d_call j_call v_call cdr3_aa cdr3_nt
. . TRBJ1-4 TRBV9 CASSPKGRTNEKLFF TGTGCCAGCAGCCCGAAGGGGAGAACTAATGAAAAACTGTTTTTT
many . TRBJ2-6 TRBV7-2 CASSLTGTNFAGANVLTF TGTGCCAGCAGCCTTACCGGGACAAATTTTGCTGGGGCCAACGTCCTGACTTTC
few TRBD2 TRBJ2-1 TRBV12-3/TRBV12-4 CASSLMGGSYNEQFF TGTGCCAGCAGTTTGATGGGGGGGTCCTACAATGAGCAGTTCTTC
few . TRBJ2-5 TRBV30 CAWSIGAGKETQYF TGTGCCTGGAGTATCGGGGCAGGGAAAGAGACCCAGTACTTC
many . TRBJ1-2 TRBV28 CASSSAGRKTGYTF TGTGCCAGCAGTTCAGCGGGACGCAAAACTGGCTACACCTTC
. TRBD2 TRBJ2-7 TRBV19 CASSIFSGTPSPYEQYF TGTGCCAGTAGTATATTTAGCGGGACCCCGAGCCCCTACGAGCAGTACTTC
. . TRBJ2-5 TRBV9 CASSVMGEETQYF TGTGCCAGCAGCGTCATGGGGGAAGAGACCCAGTACTTC
many . TRBJ1-1 TRBV7-8 CASSLVASSDTEAFF TGTGCCAGCAGCTTAGTCGCCTCCTCAGACACTGAAGCTTTCTTT
few . TRBJ1-5 TRBV4-1 CASSPREAGSNQPQHF TGCGCCAGCAGCCCCCGCGAGGCGGGCAGCAATCAGCCCCAGCATTTT
. . TRBJ1-5 TRBV3-1 CASSQDPGNQPQHF TGTGCCAGCAGCCAAGATCCCGGCAATCAGCCCCAGCATTTT
few . TRBJ1-5 TRBV20-1 CSARDAGPNQPQHF TGCAGTGCTAGAGACGCTGGGCCGAATCAGCCCCAGCATTTT
. . TRBJ1-4 TRBV2 CASSEAQDTLEKLFF TGTGCCAGCAGTGAAGCGCAGGACACCCTTGAAAAACTGTTTTTT
many . TRBJ1-4 TRBV12-3/TRBV12-4 CASSFSGGADEKLFF TGTGCCAGCAGTTTTAGTGGAGGCGCGGACGAAAAACTGTTTTTT
few . TRBJ1-5 TRBV19 CASSTVAGALQPQHF TGTGCCAGTAGTACCGTTGCGGGGGCATTACAGCCCCAGCATTTT
many . TRBJ1-2 TRBV28 CASSSRGYGYTF TGTGCCAGCAGTTCCAGGGGCTATGGCTACACCTTC
. . TRBJ1-5 TRBV4-1 CASSQARGNQPQHF TGCGCCAGCAGCCAAGCTAGGGGCAATCAGCCCCAGCATTTT
few . TRBJ1-3 TRBV28 CASSRTGGRSTIYF TGTGCCAGCAGCCGTACCGGGGGGAGGAGCACCATATATTTT
. TRBD2 TRBJ2-5 TRBV20-1 CSARPLRTSGSGTQETQYF TGCAGTGCTAGGCCCCTCAGGACTAGCGGGAGCGGTACCCAAGAGACCCAGTACTTC
many . TRBJ1-1 TRBV28 CASSFHGGTPGSTEAFF TGTGCCAGCAGTTTTCACGGAGGGACCCCAGGGAGCACTGAAGCTTTCTTT
. TRBD1 TRBJ2-1 TRBV2 CASSLTGDNEQFF TGTGCCAGCAGTTTGACAGGGGACAATGAGCAGTTCTTC
many . TRBJ2-2 TRBV5-1 CASSHLTGTGELFF TGCGCCAGCAGCCACCTGACAGGCACCGGGGAGCTGTTTTTT
few TRBD2 TRBJ2-3 TRBV2 CASSAKTSGGATTDTQYF TGTGCCAGCAGTGCCAAGACTAGCGGGGGGGCAACGACAGATACGCAGTATTTT
. . TRBJ1-2 TRBV27 CASSPLSGAGYTF TGTGCCAGCAGCCCACTGTCGGGCGCTGGCTACACCTTC
. TRBD1 TRBJ1-5 TRBV28 CASSSPDRGKRNQPQHF TGTGCCAGCAGTTCCCCGGACAGGGGAAAGAGGAATCAGCCCCAGCATTTT
few . TRBJ1-6 TRBV27 CASSFGGGSPLHF TGTGCCAGCAGTTTCGGGGGAGGTTCACCCCTCCACTTT